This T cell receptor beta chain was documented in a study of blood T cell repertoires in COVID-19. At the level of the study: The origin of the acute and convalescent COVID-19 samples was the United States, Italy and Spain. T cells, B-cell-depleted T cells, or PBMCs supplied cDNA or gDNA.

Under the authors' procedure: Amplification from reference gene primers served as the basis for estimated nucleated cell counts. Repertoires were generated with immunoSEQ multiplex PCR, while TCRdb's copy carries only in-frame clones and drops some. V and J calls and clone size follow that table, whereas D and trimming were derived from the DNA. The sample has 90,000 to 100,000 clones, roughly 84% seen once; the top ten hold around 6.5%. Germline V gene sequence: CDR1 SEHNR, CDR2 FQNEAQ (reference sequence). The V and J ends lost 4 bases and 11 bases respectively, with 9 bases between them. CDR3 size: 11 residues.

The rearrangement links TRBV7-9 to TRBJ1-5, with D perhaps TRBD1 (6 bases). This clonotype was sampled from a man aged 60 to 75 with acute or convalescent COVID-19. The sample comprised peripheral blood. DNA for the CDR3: TGTGCCAGCAGCTCGACAGGATCCCAGCATTTT. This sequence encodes CASSSTGSQHF.